This record covers a single TCR beta chain. This entry is derived from a study of T cells in Graves' hyperthyroidism and ophthalmopathy. The CDR3 has 16 amino acids. Germline V gives CDR1 MDHEN, CDR2 SYDVKM. The junction had 4 bases not matched to a gene; V was cut back by 2 bases and J by 2 bases. From RNA transcripts, TCR beta CDR3 regions were amplified. The HTBI primer set was used in a first-round RT-PCR of the TCR CDR3. TCRdb analysed the multiplex PCR reads with MiXCR anew, one entry per CDR3 protein. Among about 710,000 distinct CDR3 sequences listed, roughly 17% were seen once. Sequenced: blood. The rearrangement joins TRBV28 to TRBJ2-3, with 10 bases fitting TRBD2. The TCR originated in a man aged 18 to 35 with Graves' hyperthyroidism. CDR3 nucleotides: TGTGCCAGCAGTTTAATTAGCGGGAGGTCCACAGATACGCAGTATTTT. The encoded protein is CASSLISGRSTDTQYF.